This record covers a single T cell receptor beta chain. This specimen comes from a study of T-cell memory formation after mild COVID-19. The overall study: Across donors, TCR clusters were largely donor specific.

Germline CDR1 and CDR2: SGHRS and YFSETQ. The V end lost 3 bases, the J end lost 1 base, and 17 bases lay between the germline ends. There are 17 residues in the CDR3. TCRdb reprocessed the 5' RACE reads with MiXCR, giving one entry per CDR3 protein. The table lists about 110,000 distinct CDR3 sequences, roughly a sixth of them singletons, with less than 6% in the top ten. Source material: PBMCs or a T cell subset sorted from them (not recorded which). The sequence came from a man aged 18 to 30 who had mild COVID-19 (a few samples of this study predate the infection). Cell type and time point are not known. The chain has TRBV5-1 and TRBJ2-1, with D possibly being TRBD1 or TRBD2 (5 bases each). The CDR3 DNA is TGCGCCAGCAGCTATACCCTACAGTGGGGGTCCTACAATGAGCAGTTCTTC. It translates to CASSYTLQWGSYNEQFF. The whole variable domain, remainder taken from reference TRBV5-1 and TRBJ2-1, is KAGVTQTPRYLIKTRGQQVTLSCSPISGHRSVSWYQQTPGQGLQFLFEYFSETQRNKGNFPGRFSGRQFSNSRSEMNVSTLELGDSALYLCASSYTLQWGSYNEQFFGPGTRLTVL.